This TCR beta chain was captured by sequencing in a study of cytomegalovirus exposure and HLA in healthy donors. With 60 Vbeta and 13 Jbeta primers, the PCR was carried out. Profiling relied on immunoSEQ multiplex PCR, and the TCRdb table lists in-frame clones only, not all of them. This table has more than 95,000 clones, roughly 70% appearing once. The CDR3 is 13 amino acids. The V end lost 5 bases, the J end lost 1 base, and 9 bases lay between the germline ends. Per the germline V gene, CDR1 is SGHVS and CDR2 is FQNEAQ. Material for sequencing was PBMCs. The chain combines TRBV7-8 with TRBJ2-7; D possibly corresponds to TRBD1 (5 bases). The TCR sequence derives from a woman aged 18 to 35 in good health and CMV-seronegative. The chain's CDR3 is CASSPTVSYEQYF. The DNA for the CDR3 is TGTGCCAGCAGCCCGACAGTTTCCTACGAGCAGTACTTC.